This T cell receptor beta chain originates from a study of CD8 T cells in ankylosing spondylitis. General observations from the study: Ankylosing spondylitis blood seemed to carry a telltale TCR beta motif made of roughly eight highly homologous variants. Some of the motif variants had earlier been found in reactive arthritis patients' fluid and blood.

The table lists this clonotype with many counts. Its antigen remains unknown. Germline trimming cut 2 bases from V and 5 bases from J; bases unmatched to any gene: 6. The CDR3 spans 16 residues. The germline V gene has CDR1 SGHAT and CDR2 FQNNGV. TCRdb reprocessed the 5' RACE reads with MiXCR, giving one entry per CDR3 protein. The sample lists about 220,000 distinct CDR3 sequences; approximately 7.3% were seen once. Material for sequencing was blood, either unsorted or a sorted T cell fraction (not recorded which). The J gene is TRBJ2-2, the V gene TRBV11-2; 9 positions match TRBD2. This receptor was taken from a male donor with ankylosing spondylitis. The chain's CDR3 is CASSLPRLAGTGELFF. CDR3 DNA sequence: TGTGCCAGCAGCTTACCTCGTCTAGCGGGGACCGGGGAGCTGTTTTTT.